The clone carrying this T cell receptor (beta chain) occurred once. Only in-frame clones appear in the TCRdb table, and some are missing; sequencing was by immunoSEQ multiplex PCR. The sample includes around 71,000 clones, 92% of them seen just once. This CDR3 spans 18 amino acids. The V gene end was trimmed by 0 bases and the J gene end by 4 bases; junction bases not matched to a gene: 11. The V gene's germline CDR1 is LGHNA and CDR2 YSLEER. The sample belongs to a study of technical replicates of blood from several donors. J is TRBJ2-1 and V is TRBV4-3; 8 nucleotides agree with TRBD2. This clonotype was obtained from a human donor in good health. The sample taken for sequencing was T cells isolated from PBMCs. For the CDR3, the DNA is TGCGCCAGCAGCCAAGAGGCGATAGCGGGAACCTCTTACAATGAGCAGTTCTTC. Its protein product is CASSQEAIAGTSYNEQFF.